The 20 T cell receptor beta chains given below trace back to one sample, sequenced in a study of T cells in Graves' hyperthyroidism and ophthalmopathy (dated by TCRdb to between 2018 and 2021). To prepare the library, multiplex PCR was applied. The instrument was an Illumina HiSeq 2000. The TCR beta CDR3 regions were amplified from RNA transcripts. The first round of RT-PCR for the TCR CDR3 was performed with the HTBI primer set and the Qiagen OneStep RT-PCR kit. TCRdb itself trimmed the public reads at Q25 with fastp, ran MiXCR and retained productive beta chains. One record per CDR3 amino acid sequence lists the most common genes and DNA. The sample data list 450,000 to 700,000 distinct CDR3 sequences, and approximately 44% of these were observed just once. Together, the top ten hold around 20% of the sample. The source material was peripheral blood or thyroid tissue (not recorded which). All receptors derive from an adult woman with Graves' disease, either hyperthyroidism or ophthalmopathy (not recorded which).

A note on this clonotype: Since a much larger clone is just one base distant, this may be a read error. The gene calls are TRBV4-1 and TRBJ2-2; weak D call: TRBD2 (5 bases). In germline, CDR1 is MGHRA, CDR2 YSYEKL. The CDR3 length is 13 residues. CDR3 region: CASRRANTGEPFF. The CDR3 bases are TGCGCCAGCAGAAGGGCTAACACCGGGGAGCCGTTTTTT.

This clonotype was recorded many times. The chain joins TRBV11-2 to TRBJ1-2; 7 bases agree with TRBD1. This CDR3 is built from 14 residues. The V gene's germline CDR1 is SGHAT and CDR2 FQNNGV. V trimming: 1 base; J trimming: 3 bases; junction bases outside the gene matches: 2. The CDR3 DNA reads as TGTGCCAGCAGCTTAGGGACAGGATACTATGGCTACACCTTC. Translating gives CASSLGTGYYGYTF.

This clonotype occurred many times. This sequence joins TRBV7-3 and TRBJ2-2, with D possibly TRBD1 on 6 matching bases. From germline, CDR1 is SGHTA and CDR2 FQGTGA. The CDR3 totals 14 residues. V lost 4 bases and J lost 7, with 13 bases in between. The chain's CDR3 is CASSSSGAGGELFF. DNA of the CDR3: TGTGCCAGCAGCTCGTCAGGGGCTGGCGGGGAGCTGTTTTTT. Looking up the rest from reference TRBV7-3 and TRBJ2-2 gives the full variable domain: GAGVSQTPSNKVTEKGKYVELRCDPISGHTALYWYRQSLGQGPEFLIYFQGTGAADDSGLPNDRFFAVRPEGSVSTLKIQRTERGDSAVYLCASSSSGAGGELFFGEGSRLTVL.

The CDR3 DNA reads as TGTGCCAGCAGTCGAAGGGGAGGGGTCGAGACCCAGTACTTC. It is translated as CASSRRGGVETQYF. The chain combines TRBV25-1 with TRBJ2-5; 7 bases agree with TRBD2. CDR1 and CDR2 from the germline V gene are MGHDK and SYGVNS. The V gene end was trimmed by 5 bases and the J gene end by 5 bases; junction bases not matched to a gene: 8. The CDR3 loop spans 14 amino acids.

This clonotype was seen only once. J is TRBJ2-7 and V is TRBV20-1; 7 bases fit TRBD1. The CDR3 is 17 amino acids. Trimming removed 3 bases from V and 4 bases from J; junction bases left unmatched: 18. In germline, CDR1 is DFQATT, CDR2 SNEGSKA (reference sequence). The CDR3 DNA sequence: TGCAGTGCTAGCCAAATAAAAGGGGGCCCAGATACATACGAGCAGTACTTC. Its protein is CSASQIKGGPDTYEQYF.

The gene calls are TRBV7-9 and TRBJ1-5; D unresolved. This CDR3 contains 13 residues. Trimming took off 3 bases at V and 6 bases at J, with 9 bases between the two ends. The germline CDR1 and CDR2 sequences are SEHNR and FQNEAQ (reference sequence). CDR3 protein: CASSLGHGQPQHF. The CDR3 DNA reads as TGTGCCAGCAGCTTGGGTCACGGTCAGCCCCAGCATTTT.

In this sample, this clonotype turned up many times. The chain uses TRBV9 and TRBJ1-1; D not certain. V lost 3 bases, J lost 3 bases, and 21 bases lay in between. Germline loops: CDR1 SGDLS, CDR2 YYNGEE. The CDR3 loop spans 17 amino acids. This CDR3 is CASSDPLGPQRDTEAFF. In DNA form, the CDR3 reads TGTGCCAGCAGCGACCCCTTAGGTCCCCAGAGAGACACTGAAGCTTTCTTT. Full variable domain (missing parts from reference TRBV9 and TRBJ1-1): DSGVTQTPKHLITATGQRVTLRCSPRSGDLSVYWYQQSLDQGLQFLIQYYNGEERAKGNILERFSAQQFPDLHSELNLSSLELGDSALYFCASSDPLGPQRDTEAFFGQGTRLTVV.

This clonotype was seen ten or more times. The rearrangement uses TRBV24-1 and TRBJ2-3; D possibly matches TRBD1 or TRBD2 (7 bases each). The germline gives CDR1 KGHDR, CDR2 SFDVKD. The CDR3 runs to 16 residues. Trimming stripped 2 bases from V and 0 bases from J, with 11 bases between. CDR3 bases: TGTGCCACCAGTGATTCAGGGGGGGGAAGCACAGATACGCAGTATTTT. Protein sequence: CATSDSGGGSTDTQYF.

This clonotype was seen ten or more times. The chain employs TRBV20-1 and TRBJ1-5; no clear D. The CDR3 loop spans 13 amino acids. CDR1 and CDR2 from the germline V gene are DFQATT and SNEGSKA (reference sequence). Trimming cost V 3 bases and J 2 bases, with 8 bases left between them. This CDR3 is CSASFTGNQPQHF. Here the CDR3 DNA reads TGCAGTGCTAGCTTCACCGGCAATCAGCCCCAGCATTTT.

In its sample, this clonotype was seen many times. The chain carries TRBV12-3 or TRBV12-4 and TRBJ2-7, with 10 bases matching TRBD2. There are 15 residues in the CDR3. Trimming cost V 3 bases and J 2 bases; bases outside gene matches: 4. CDR3 DNA: TGTGCCAGCAGTTTTGGTCTAGCGGGAGCCTACGAGCAGTACTTC. It translates to CASSFGLAGAYEQYF.

The chain links TRBV15 to TRBJ2-7; the match to TRBD2 covers 7 bases. This CDR3 contains 17 residues. Germline V gene data show CDR1 as LNHNV and CDR2 as YYDKDF (reference sequence). V shed 3 bases and J 1 base; nucleotides not matched to a gene: 12. The CDR3 reads CATSSSPWGEGSYEQYF. The CDR3 bases are TGTGCCACCAGCAGCTCCCCCTGGGGGGAGGGTTCCTACGAGCAGTACTTC.

For this clonotype: Germline and junction disagree at one end, which may indicate a read error. The gene calls are TRBV10-3 and TRBJ2-5; 9 bases are a match to TRBD2. This CDR3 has 15 amino acids. Germline V CDR1 and CDR2: ENHRY, SYGVKD. The CDR3 here is CATSVAGGAEETQYF. CDR3 DNA: TGTGCCACCAGTGTGGCGGGAGGGGCCGAGGAGACCCAGTACTTC.

This clonotype has a handful of counts. The J gene is TRBJ2-2, the V gene TRBV12-3 or TRBV12-4; 7 bases align to TRBD2. The CDR3 contains 11 residues. Trimming at V came to 11 bases and at J to 8 bases, leaving 5 bases not matched to a gene. CDR3 sequence reads: CASRGVGELFF. The DNA for the CDR3 is TGTGCCTCCCGGGGGGTTGGGGAGCTGTTTTTT.

This sequence joins TRBV10-1 and TRBJ2-7; TRBD2 might be the D (5 bases). Germline V gives CDR1 WNHNN, CDR2 SYGVQD (reference sequence). The CDR3 has 13 amino acids. V was clipped by 4 bases and J by 5 bases, with 12 bases between them. The CDR3 DNA follows: TGCGCCAGCAGTGCTTGGACTTACGACGAGCAGTACTTC. Its protein product is CASSAWTYDEQYF.

The V and J genes are TRBV24-1 and TRBJ2-7; a possible D gene is TRBD1 (5 bases). This CDR3 is built from 12 residues. Germline CDR1 and CDR2: KGHDR and SFDVKD. Trimming stripped 6 bases from V and 6 bases from J, with 11 bases between. CDR3 loop: CATSWGGREQYF. The CDR3 DNA reads TGTGCCACCAGTTGGGGCGGTCGCGAGCAGTACTTC.

This clonotype was picked up many times. The chain carries TRBV15 and TRBJ1-4; TRBD1 agrees at 7 bases. V shed 4 bases and J 7 bases; nucleotides not matched to a gene: 6. The germline V gene encodes CDR1 LNHNV and CDR2 YYDKDF (reference sequence). CDR3 length: 14 residues. CDR3 sequence (DNA): TGTGCCACCAGCACGACAGGGATTGGTGAAAAACTGTTTTTT. It is translated as CATSTTGIGEKLFF.

This clonotype was counted many times. The chain combines TRBV7-9 with TRBJ1-1; D is perhaps TRBD1 (5 bases). V lost 3 bases, J lost 5 bases, and 16 bases lay in between. The CDR3 is made up of 15 amino acids. Per the germline V gene, CDR1 is SEHNR and CDR2 is FQNEAQ (reference sequence). DNA of the CDR3: TGTGCCAGCAGCTTGGGGGAATTCGGACTAACTGAAGCTTTCTTT. Its protein is CASSLGEFGLTEAFF.

The sample holds a few counts of this clonotype. The rearrangement links TRBV25-1 to TRBJ1-2; 10 positions match TRBD1. CDR3 size: 12 residues. V dropped 11 bases and J dropped 3; count of bases not matched to a gene: 3. Germline V lookup: CDR1 MGHDK, CDR2 SYGVNS. The CDR3 spells CARGTGDYGYTF. The CDR3, as DNA: TGTGCCCGAGGGACAGGGGACTATGGCTACACCTTC.

This sequence joins TRBV7-2 and TRBJ1-6, with 7 bases matching TRBD1. The V segment lost 3 bases and the J segment 12 bases; nucleotides outside the gene matches: 11. The CDR3 totals 15 residues. CDR1 SGHTA and CDR2 FQGNSA come from the germline V gene. CDR3 sequence: CASSFHHRGGRPLHF. CDR3 coding DNA: TGTGCCAGCAGCTTCCATCACAGGGGAGGACGACCCCTCCACTTT.

Notes on this clonotype: Just one base apart from a much larger clone, this may be a read error. The V and J genes are TRBV2 and TRBJ2-7; 12 nucleotides align to TRBD1. CDR1 SNHLY and CDR2 FYNNEI come from the germline V gene. The CDR3 spans 15 residues. Trimming at V came to 7 bases and at J to 6 bases, leaving 10 bases not matched to a gene. CDR3 protein: CASIEPGTGGLEQYF. CDR3 bases: TGTGCCAGCATTGAGCCCGGGACAGGGGGCCTCGAGCAGTACTTC. Supplemented by reference TRBV2 and TRBJ2-7, the full variable domain reads EPEVTQTPSHQVTQMGQEVILRCVPISNHLYFYWYRQILGQKVEFLVSFYNNEISEKSEIFDDQFSVERPDGSNFTLKIRSTKLEDSAMYFCASIEPGTGGLEQYFGPGTRLTVT.